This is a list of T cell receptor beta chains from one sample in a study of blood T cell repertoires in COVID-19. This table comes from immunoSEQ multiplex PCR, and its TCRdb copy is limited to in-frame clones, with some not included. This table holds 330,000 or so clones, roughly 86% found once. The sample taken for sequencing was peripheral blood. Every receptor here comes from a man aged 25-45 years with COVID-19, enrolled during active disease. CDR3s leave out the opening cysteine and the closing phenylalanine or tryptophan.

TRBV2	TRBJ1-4	ASNQGGEKLF
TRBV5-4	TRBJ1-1	ASSSTGGSTEAF
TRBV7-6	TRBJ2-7	ASSLGTGTYEQY
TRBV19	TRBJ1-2	ASSIDLRQGWNYGYT
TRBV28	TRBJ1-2	ASREGQATNYGYT
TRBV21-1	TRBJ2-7	ASSQGIMVYEQY
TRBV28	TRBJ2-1	ASSFVGDRGYEQF
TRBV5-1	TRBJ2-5	ASSLPGSQETQY
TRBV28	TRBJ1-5	ASSFSAGTGVGSNQPQH
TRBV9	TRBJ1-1	ASSPNRGMTNTEAF
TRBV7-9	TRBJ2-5	ASSLGGSRGGQETQY
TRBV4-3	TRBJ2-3	ASSQDGGTSVTDTQY
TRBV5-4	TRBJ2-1	ASSSPGTSHNEQF
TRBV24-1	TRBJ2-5	ATSDLIQGVETQY
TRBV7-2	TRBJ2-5	ASSLYTRRGTQY
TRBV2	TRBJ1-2	ARKGQDSYGYT
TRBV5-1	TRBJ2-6	ASSLWYRGSGSGANVLT
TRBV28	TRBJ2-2	ASNSLNTGELF
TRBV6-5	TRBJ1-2	ASSYGQGGYGYT
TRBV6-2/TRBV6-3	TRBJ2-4	ASSPGTSGDRRNIQY
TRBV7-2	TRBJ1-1	ASSSYPPGQGWTEAF
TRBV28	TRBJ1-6	ASSLDAGGPLH
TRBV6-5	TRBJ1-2	ATSTGTYGYT
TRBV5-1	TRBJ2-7	ASSLGLAGGPINYEQY
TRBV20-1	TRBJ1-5	SASLSNQPQH
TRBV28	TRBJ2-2	ASSSIDFHANTGELF
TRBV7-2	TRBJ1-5	ASSLGQGEGYQPQH
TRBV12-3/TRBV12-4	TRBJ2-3	ASSPGTDTQY
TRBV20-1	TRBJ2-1	SAYLNEQF
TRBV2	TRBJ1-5	ASSAGTGNQPQH
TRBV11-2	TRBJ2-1	ASSLDIRGNEQF
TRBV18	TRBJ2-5	ASSPQPDRDQTQY
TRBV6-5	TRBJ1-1	ASSETGPRGAF
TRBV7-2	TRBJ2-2	ASRAGGNTGELF
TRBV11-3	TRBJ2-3	ASSRTSGPGADTQY
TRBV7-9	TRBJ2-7	ASSLEGQGLAGGRYEQY
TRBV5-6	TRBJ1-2	ASARDTPFIVGYT
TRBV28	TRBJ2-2	ASGSGGENTGELF
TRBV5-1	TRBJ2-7	ASSILPGDPSAVQY
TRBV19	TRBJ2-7	ASSIVSPGLAPSYEQY